This T cell receptor beta chain was found in a study of T cell changes during pregnancy in multiple sclerosis. CDR3 length: 14 amino acids. Deletions cut 0 bases from V and 0 bases from J, with 5 bases between. The germline gives CDR1 MNHNS, CDR2 SASEGT. Profiled with immunoSEQ multiplex PCR; TCRdb holds only in-frame clones, not every one. The table lists about 110,000 clones, 91% of them singletons, with less than 2% in the top ten. The sequence was collected from a female donor with multiple sclerosis, enrolled in a pregnancy study. The V and J genes are TRBV6-1 and TRBJ1-1, with D hard to call. Sequenced material: peripheral blood, taken before pregnancy. The CDR3 protein is CASSEAPVNTEAFF. CDR3 sequence (DNA): TGTGCCAGCAGTGAAGCTCCAGTGAACACTGAAGCTTTCTTT.